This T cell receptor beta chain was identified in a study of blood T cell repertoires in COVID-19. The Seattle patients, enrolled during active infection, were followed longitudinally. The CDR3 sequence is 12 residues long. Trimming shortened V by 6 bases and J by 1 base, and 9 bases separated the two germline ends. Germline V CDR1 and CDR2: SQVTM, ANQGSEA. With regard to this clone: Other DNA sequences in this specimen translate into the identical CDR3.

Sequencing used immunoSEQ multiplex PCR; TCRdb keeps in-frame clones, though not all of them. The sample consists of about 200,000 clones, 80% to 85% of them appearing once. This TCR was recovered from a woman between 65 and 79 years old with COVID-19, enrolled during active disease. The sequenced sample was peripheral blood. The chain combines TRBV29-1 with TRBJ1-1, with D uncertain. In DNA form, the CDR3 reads TGCAGCGTCAGCCGGGGGAACACTGAAGCTTTCTTT. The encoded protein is CSVSRGNTEAFF.